The 32 T cell receptor beta chains presented below share a single source sample, sequenced in a study of T cell responses to AZD1222 COVID-19 vaccine. Clones were sequenced by immunoSEQ multiplex PCR, and TCRdb holds only the in-frame ones, with some missing. Among 85,000 to 130,000 clones listed, 93% were seen once. The starting material was peripheral blood, obtained on day 0 of AZD1222 vaccination. These receptors were obtained from an adult in good health.

V is TRBV5-1 and J is TRBJ2-1; D is possibly TRBD2 (6 bases). V was cut by 5 bases and J by 1 base, with 28 bases left in between. Germline assignment: CDR1 SGHRS and CDR2 YFSETQ. The CDR3 contains 20 residues. This CDR3 reads CASSLDGREDPDYSYNEQFF. For the CDR3, the DNA is TGCGCCAGCAGTCTGGACGGAAGGGAGGATCCTGATTATTCCTACAATGAGCAGTTCTTC.

The V gene is TRBV2, the J gene TRBJ2-5; D ambiguous. Germline CDR1 and CDR2: SNHLY and FYNNEI. There are 14 residues in the CDR3. The germline V and J ends were trimmed by 7 bases and 0 bases, with 12 bases remaining between them. The CDR3 coding sequence is TGTGCCAGCACCCCGGTTACGTACCAAGAGACCCAGTACTTC. Its protein is CASTPVTYQETQYF.

This chain uses TRBV10-3 with TRBJ2-1, with 12 bases identical to TRBD2. Germline V gives CDR1 ENHRY, CDR2 SYGVKD. CDR3 length: 16 residues. Trimming took 6 bases from V and 6 from J; bases not matched to a gene: 9. Here the CDR3 reads CAIRTRTSGMPNEQFF. In DNA form, the CDR3 reads TGTGCCATCAGGACGAGGACTAGCGGGATGCCCAATGAGCAGTTCTTC.

The gene calls are TRBV6-1 and TRBJ2-7; tentative D call: TRBD2 (5 bases). The length of the CDR3 is 15 residues. The germline V gene encodes CDR1 MNHNS and CDR2 SASEGT. V was clipped by 2 bases and J by 3 bases, with 14 bases between them. The CDR3 coding sequence is TGTGCCAGCAGTGAATGGGGAGTAAAGAACTACGAGCAGTACTTC. The encoded protein is CASSEWGVKNYEQYF.

This clone was seen only once. The genes are TRBV14 and TRBJ2-2; TRBD2 agrees at 12 bases. There are 21 residues in the CDR3. Trimming took 4 bases from V and 5 from J; bases not matched to a gene: 20. Per the germline V gene, CDR1 is SGHDN and CDR2 is FVKESK. In DNA form, the CDR3 reads TGTGCCAGCAGCCTGCCGATCGGCAGGGCTAGCGGGAGGGCGTCGACCGGGGAGCTGTTTTTT. It specifies CASSLPIGRASGRASTGELFF.

The V gene is TRBV11-3, the J gene TRBJ2-2; 9 nucleotides align to TRBD1. CDR3 length equals 19 residues. Germline-derived CDR1 and CDR2 are SGHNT and YENEEA. After removal of 8 bases from V and 0 bases from J, the junction contained 16 bases not matched to a gene. The CDR3 spells CASGGRDRAYLSNTGELFF. The CDR3 nucleotides are TGTGCCAGCGGGGGGAGGGACAGGGCATACCTTTCGAACACCGGGGAGCTGTTTTTT.

The rearrangement joins TRBV13 to TRBJ2-7, with TRBD2 matching over 9 bases. The ends lost 0 bases at V and 2 bases at J; junction bases unmatched: 11. This CDR3 is 18 amino acids long. Germline CDR1 and CDR2: PRHDT and FYEKMQ (reference sequence). The CDR3 coding sequence is TGTGCCAGCAGCTTAGGTCTGGCTAGCGGGGTTAAAACCTACGAGCAGTACTTC. It translates to CASSLGLASGVKTYEQYF.

Comments on this clone: At the DNA level, this CDR3 is encoded by other sequences in the same sample as well. The chain couples TRBV30 to TRBJ1-1, with no clear D. V shed 0 bases and J shed 1 base, with 9 bases lying between them. This CDR3 has 14 amino acids. Germline lookup yields CDR1 GTSNPN and CDR2 SVGIG (reference sequence). The CDR3 region is CAWSVIAGNTEAFF. CDR3 nucleotides: TGTGCCTGGAGTGTAATAGCGGGGAACACTGAAGCTTTCTTT.

The chain links TRBV3-1 (or the pseudogene TRBV3-2) to TRBJ1-3; no definite D call. V dropped 1 base and J dropped 4 bases, with 14 bases sitting between them. CDR3 size: 16 residues. Germline-derived CDR1 and CDR2 are LGHDT and YNNKEL (reference sequence). The CDR3 region is CASSQGLPKMGNTIYF. CDR3 nucleotide sequence: TGTGCCAGCAGCCAAGGACTTCCGAAGATGGGAAACACCATATATTTT.

In this sample, this clone turned up a few times. Other DNA sequences in the same sample also yield this CDR3. The chain recombines TRBV7-9 with TRBJ1-2; possible D gene TRBD1, 6 bases. Between the trimmed V and J ends, which lost 11 bases and 2 bases, there was a span of 12 bases. The CDR3 length is 12 residues. The germline V gene encodes CDR1 SEHNR and CDR2 FQNEAQ (reference sequence). CDR3 DNA sequence: TGTGCCTTTGGGGGGCACAACTATGGCTACACCTTC. The encoded protein is CAFGGHNYGYTF.

The chain has TRBV27 and TRBJ1-1, with a tentative D call TRBD1 (5 bases). The CDR3 loop spans 15 amino acids. Germline assignment: CDR1 MNHEY and CDR2 SMNVEV (reference sequence). Trimming removed 6 bases from V and 1 base from J, with 15 bases in between. Here the CDR3 DNA reads TGTGCCAGCAGCGGGGACGGTATGGGGAACACTGAAGCTTTCTTT. This translates into CASSGDGMGNTEAFF.

CDR3 region: CASSLDTNTGELFF. As DNA, the CDR3 is TGCGCCAGCAGCTTGGACACCAACACCGGGGAGCTGTTTTTT. The chain combines TRBV5-1 with TRBJ2-2; D is uncertain. The germline CDR1 and CDR2 sequences are SGHRS and YFSETQ. This CDR3 contains 14 residues. V was shortened by 0 bases and J by 2 bases, with 5 bases between the two germline ends.

CDR3 in amino acids: CASSYAAGTNTEAFF. The CDR3 DNA is TGTGCCAGCAGTTACGCGGCGGGTACTAACACTGAAGCTTTCTTT. The chain carries TRBV6-5 and TRBJ1-1; D gene uncertain. V lost 2 bases and J lost 2, with 12 bases in between. CDR1 and CDR2 from the germline V gene are MNHEY and SVGAGI. The CDR3 has 15 amino acids.

This rearrangement joins TRBV28 to TRBJ1-4; 7 nucleotides match TRBD1. CDR1 and CDR2 from the germline V gene are MDHEN and SYDVKM. The CDR3 runs to 16 residues. Trimming took 3 bases from V and 8 from J; bases not matched to a gene: 12. The CDR3 DNA follows: TGTGCCAGCAGTTTGGGGTCTGGAGGGGGCCGGGAAAAACTGTTTTTT. As protein: CASSLGSGGGREKLFF.

This clone has more than one count but fewer than ten. The J gene is TRBJ2-7, the V gene TRBV5-1; unclear D gene. This CDR3 has 12 residues. Germline CDR1 SGHRS, CDR2 YFSETQ. V was pared by 3 bases and J by 6 bases, with 10 bases between. As DNA, the CDR3 is TGCGCCAGCAGCTGGTCAGGCCGCGAGCAGTACTTC. Translating it yields CASSWSGREQYF.

This chain links TRBV7-9 with TRBJ2-1; 9 nucleotides line up with TRBD2. Germline CDR1 reads SEHNR; CDR2 reads FQNEAQ (reference sequence). CDR3 length: 16 residues. The J segment lost 6 bases and the V segment lost 2 bases, leaving 8 bases of the junction unmatched. The CDR3 region is CASSLYSGLASNEQFF. CDR3 sequence (DNA): TGTGCCAGCAGCTTATATTCGGGACTAGCATCCAATGAGCAGTTCTTC. Filled out from reference TRBV7-9 and TRBJ2-1, the complete variable domain reads DTGVSQNPRHKITKRGQNVTFRCDPISEHNRLYWYRQTLGQGPEFLTYFQNEAQLEKSRLLSDRFSAERPKGSFSTLEIQRTEQGDSAMYLCASSLYSGLASNEQFFGPGTRLTVL.

This chain uses TRBV3-1 (or the pseudogene TRBV3-2) with TRBJ2-2, with TRBD1 matching 9 bases. Germline V gene sequence: CDR1 LGHDT, CDR2 YNNKEL (reference sequence). The V segment lost 4 bases and the J segment 5 bases; nucleotides outside the gene matches: 5. There are 15 residues in the CDR3. The CDR3 nucleotides read TGTGCCAGCAGCCCCCCCGGGACAGGGACCGGGGAGCTGTTTTTT. Encoded protein: CASSPPGTGTGELFF.

This chain links TRBV5-1 with TRBJ2-1; D not resolved. CDR1 and CDR2 (germline): SGHRS, YFSETQ. V dropped 9 bases and J dropped 7 bases, with 20 bases sitting between them. CDR3 length: 14 residues. CDR3 region: CATRFGPEANEQFF. CDR3 in DNA: TGCGCCACCCGTTTCGGGCCCGAGGCGAATGAGCAGTTCTTC.

The V and J genes are TRBV18 and TRBJ2-1, with 13 bases aligning to TRBD2. J gave up 4 bases and V 6 bases, and 3 bases lay outside the gene matches. CDR3 length equals 15 residues. The germline V gene encodes CDR1 KGHSH and CDR2 LQKENI. The CDR3 DNA sequence: TGTGCCAGCTCGTGGACTAGCGGGAGTTACAATGAGCAGTTCTTC. Protein sequence: CASSWTSGSYNEQFF.

The chain links TRBV6-5 to TRBJ1-5; TRBD1 might be the D (6 bases). The CDR3 loop spans 14 amino acids. Trimming stripped 5 bases from V and 0 bases from J, with 8 bases between. The germline CDR1 and CDR2 sequences are MNHEY and SVGAGI. The CDR3 bases are TGTGCCAGCAGTCAGGGGACTAGCAATCAGCCCCAGCATTTT. As protein: CASSQGTSNQPQHF.

The genes are TRBV7-2 and TRBJ1-4; no clear D. The CDR3 has 15 residues. The ends were cut back, 5 bases at V and 4 bases at J, with 14 bases in the middle. Germline V lookup: CDR1 SGHTA, CDR2 FQGNSA. The chain's CDR3 is CASSLRRADNEKLFF. The CDR3 bases are TGTGCCAGCAGCCTCCGGAGGGCTGATAATGAAAAACTGTTTTTT.

The chain combines TRBV2 with TRBJ2-3; 7 positions agree with TRBD2. The CDR3 consists of 16 residues. Losses at the gene ends were 0 bases for V and 2 bases for J; bases not matched to a gene: 5. In germline, CDR1 is SNHLY, CDR2 FYNNEI. The CDR3 protein is CASSEAASGITDTQYF. The CDR3 nucleotides read TGTGCCAGCAGTGAAGCGGCTAGCGGAATCACAGATACGCAGTATTTT.

This sequence joins TRBV5-1 and TRBJ2-2; 8 nucleotides match TRBD2. J gave up 6 bases and V 4 bases, and 17 bases lay outside the gene matches. The germline V gene encodes CDR1 SGHRS and CDR2 YFSETQ. The CDR3 has 18 residues. The CDR3 loop is CASSTRPLGAGAPGELFF. The CDR3 DNA sequence: TGCGCCAGCAGCACTCGCCCCCTCGGAGCGGGAGCCCCCGGGGAGCTGTTTTTT.

V is TRBV7-8 and J is TRBJ1-6; no firm D call. From germline, CDR1 is SGHVS and CDR2 FQNEAQ. The CDR3 sequence is 14 residues long. The V and J ends lost 1 base and 10 bases respectively, with 11 bases between them. CDR3 in amino acids: CASSLERLGSPLHF. CDR3 nucleotide sequence: TGTGCCAGCAGCTTAGAAAGACTAGGCTCACCCCTCCACTTT.

This clone has only a few counts. The V call is TRBV28, the J call TRBJ1-5; 7 bases fit TRBD1. J lost 2 bases, V lost 6 bases, and 7 bases had no gene match. The CDR3 sequence is 15 residues long. CDR1 is MDHEN, CDR2 SYDVKM, per germline. CDR3 protein: CASRGDRGRNQPQHF. CDR3 in DNA: TGTGCCAGCAGGGGGGACAGAGGCCGCAATCAGCCCCAGCATTTT.

The genes are TRBV3-1 (or the pseudogene TRBV3-2) and TRBJ2-1; D is unclear. Germline lookup yields CDR1 LGHDT and CDR2 YNNKEL (reference sequence). V was trimmed by 4 bases and J by 0 bases, leaving 10 bases between them. The CDR3 consists of 15 residues. DNA for the CDR3: TGTGCCAGCAGCCTAGACTTCAACTCCTACAATGAGCAGTTCTTC. Its translation: CASSLDFNSYNEQFF.

The chain employs TRBV3-1 (or the pseudogene TRBV3-2) and TRBJ1-6; no clear D gene. V was clipped by 0 bases and J by 7 bases, with 7 bases between them. The CDR3 is made up of 14 amino acids. Germline CDR1 is LGHDT and CDR2 is YNNKEL (reference sequence). The CDR3 region has the DNA TGTGCCAGCAGCCAAGATTACGGGAATTCACCCCTCCACTTT. Protein product: CASSQDYGNSPLHF.

The J gene is TRBJ2-7, the V gene TRBV2, with D hard to call. V was cut by 1 base and J by 0 bases, with 7 bases left in between. The germline CDR1 and CDR2 sequences are SNHLY and FYNNEI. There are 14 residues in the CDR3. CDR3: CASSEVRNSYEQYF. CDR3 nucleotide sequence: TGTGCCAGCAGTGAAGTTAGGAACTCCTACGAGCAGTACTTC.

The V gene is TRBV21-1, the J gene TRBJ1-2; TRBD1, the D gene given by the table, was not confirmed from the DNA. TRBV21-1 is flagged as a pseudogene. CDR3 length equals 15 residues. The CDR3 spells CASSKGGKGNYGYTF. CDR3 sequence (DNA): TGTGCCAGCAGCAAAGGAGGTAAGGGGAACTATGGCTACACCTTC.

The rearrangement links TRBV11-3 to TRBJ1-1, with D unclear. The CDR3 covers 20 residues. CDR1 is SGHNT and CDR2 is YENEEA in the germline V gene. V lost 0 bases and J lost 6, with 29 bases in between. The CDR3 bases are TGTGCCAGCAGCTTAGATAAGGTTTCGGCAGAGACACTTATTAGGGCTGAAGCTTTCTTT. It is translated as CASSLDKVSAETLIRAEAFF.

V usage is TRBV19 and J usage is TRBJ1-6; possibly TRBD1 for D (5 bases). Germline-derived CDR1 and CDR2 are LNHDA and SQIVND (reference sequence). Trimming left V 6 bases short and J 7 bases short, with 22 bases between. The CDR3 loop spans 17 amino acids. CDR3 loop: CASRGVQIPMGNSPLHF. CDR3 sequence (DNA): TGTGCCAGTAGGGGGGTCCAAATCCCGATGGGGAATTCACCCCTCCACTTT.

The chain employs TRBV4-1 and TRBJ1-2, with D unresolved. The CDR3 loop spans 15 amino acids. V was cut by 1 base and J by 5 bases, with 14 bases left in between. Per the germline V gene, CDR1 is MGHRA and CDR2 is YSYEKL. CDR3 DNA sequence: TGCGCCAGCAGCCAAGCCGTCTCCCCAGTGTATGGCTACACCTTC. Translation gives CASSQAVSPVYGYTF.